This T cell receptor beta chain was retrieved from a study of neurological immune-mediated disorders. cDNA was made by 5'RACE with 10-nucleotide random UMIs. A single run covered 15-18 subjects with over 160 million TCR-beta sequences. Each CDR3 protein is one row after TCRdb ran MiXCR on the 5' RACE reads. The sample yields around 65,000 distinct CDR3 sequences, roughly 4.9% seen once. The CDR3 spans 14 residues. With 5 bases removed from V and 2 bases from J, the gap between germline ends came to 12 bases. Looked up from germline, CDR1 is SGHRS and CDR2 is YFSETQ. This clonotype was counted ten times or more. Its target is unknown. Study-level points and caveats: According to phylogenetic grouping, one related-CDR3 cluster, a possible signature, contained the repertoires of 18 of 34 multiple sclerosis patients. Multiple sclerosis patients had less TCR clonal expansion than even healthy controls, unlike HTLV-1-associated myelopathy.

Sequenced: PBMCs. The sequence was collected from a human donor with multiple sclerosis. The donor label of this sample is uncertain. The gene calls are TRBV5-1 and TRBJ2-3, with D uncertain. For the CDR3, the DNA is TGCGCCAGCAGTGTCCCCCCACCCACAGATACGCAGTATTTT. Protein product: CASSVPPPTDTQYF.